A selection of T cell receptor beta chains follows, all from one sample in a study of cytomegalovirus exposure and HLA in healthy donors. The table came from immunoSEQ multiplex PCR; TCRdb's copy has only in-frame clones and leaves some out. The sample lists 180,000 or so clones, 86% seen once, with around 0.34% in the top ten. The sequencing input was PBMCs. These receptors were obtained from a woman aged 25-40 years in good health and CMV-seronegative. Each CDR3 is given with its conserved first and last residue. The D gene is left open where the match is weak. Rows give clone size only sometimes, using once, few, many, or a class for an expanded clone.

V,J,D,size,DNA,CDR3
TRBV5-1,TRBJ2-3,TRBD1,.,TGCGCCAGCAGCTTCTGGACAGGGGGAGGGACAGATACGCAGTATTTT,CASSFWTGGGTDTQYF
TRBV4-2,TRBJ2-5,.,.,TGTGCCAGCAGCCAAGATTTGGAGGGTCCCTTCCAAGAGACCCAGTACTTC,CASSQDLEGPFQETQYF
TRBV5-1,TRBJ2-7,.,.,TGCGCCAGCAGCCTGACTAGGCTCTCCTACGAGCAGTACTTC,CASSLTRLSYEQYF
TRBV5-6,TRBJ1-1,.,.,TGTGCCAGCAGCCCCCCGGGGCGGGGGGGAGGTTTCTGGCGCACTGAAGCTTTCTTT,CASSPPGRGGGFWRTEAFF
TRBV27,TRBJ2-1,TRBD2,.,TGTGCCAGCAGTTTAATTGCGGGAGAGAGCAATGAGCAGTTCTTC,CASSLIAGESNEQFF
TRBV5-4,TRBJ2-1,TRBD1,.,TGTGCCAGCAGCCGACAGGGGGCCTCTACTGAGCAGTTCTTC,CASSRQGASTEQFF
TRBV6-1,TRBJ2-1,.,once,TGTGCCAGCACGTCTATCGACGGGGGTAGCGATGAGCAGTTCTTC,CASTSIDGGSDEQFF
TRBV27,TRBJ2-3,.,.,TGTGCCAGCAGTTTAGGGGGGGCGGTGGATACGCAGTATTTT,CASSLGGAVDTQYF
TRBV6-1,TRBJ2-1,TRBD2,.,TGTGCCAGCAGGGAACTAGCGGAGGGGACGGGGAATGAGCAGTTCTTC,CASRELAEGTGNEQFF
TRBV13,TRBJ2-7,.,.,TGTGCCAGCAGGTTGGGGGGTGGTGGGTACGAGCAGTACTTC,CASRLGGGGYEQYF
TRBV6-1,TRBJ1-2,TRBD1,.,TGTGCCAGCAGTGATTACGCAACAGGGGGAGTGTATGGCTACACCTTC,CASSDYATGGVYGYTF
TRBV5-4,TRBJ2-3,.,.,TGTGCCAGCAGCTTGATGGTCAGCAGGGGGGCAGATACGCAGTATTTT,CASSLMVSRGADTQYF
TRBV2,TRBJ2-1,.,few,TGTGCCAGCAGTAAACAGGGCTTCCCTGGGGAAGAGCAGTTCTTC,CASSKQGFPGEEQFF
TRBV2,TRBJ2-1,.,few,TGTGCCAGCAGTGAACAGGGGCTCTACAATGAGCAGTTCTTC,CASSEQGLYNEQFF
TRBV15,TRBJ2-7,.,.,TGTGCCACCAGCAGAGATCCTCAGCGGGAGCAGTACTTC,CATSRDPQREQYF
TRBV7-2,TRBJ2-1,TRBD2,.,TGTGCCAGCAGCTTAAGGCCTAGCGGGGGATATGAGCAGTTCTTC,CASSLRPSGGYEQFF
TRBV10-3,TRBJ2-2,TRBD2,.,TGTGCCATCAGTGGGACTAGCGGCACCGGGGAGCTGTTTTTT,CAISGTSGTGELFF
TRBV18,TRBJ1-5,.,.,TGTGCCAGCTCACCCGGCGGGGCCCACCAGGGTCAGCCCCAGCATTTT,CASSPGGAHQGQPQHF
TRBV19,TRBJ1-5,.,.,TGTGCCAGTAGTGCCCAGGGCAATGGGGGCAATCAGCCCCAGCATTTT,CASSAQGNGGNQPQHF
TRBV18,TRBJ2-5,TRBD2,few,TGTGCCAGCTCACCAGGGCCTAGCGGTCCAGGAGAGACCCAGTACTTC,CASSPGPSGPGETQYF
TRBV6-1,TRBJ2-2,.,.,TGTGCCAGCACCGGGGAGGACGCGGCCGGGGAGCTGTTTTTT,CASTGEDAAGELFF
TRBV5-1,TRBJ1-1,TRBD1,few,TGCGCCAGCAGCTTAGGACAGGCATCGAACACTGAAGCTTTCTTT,CASSLGQASNTEAFF
TRBV28,TRBJ2-7,TRBD2,.,TGTGCCAGCAGTTCCCAGGCGGGAGGGTTTTACGAGCAGTACTTC,CASSSQAGGFYEQYF
TRBV7-3,TRBJ2-2,TRBD2,.,TGTGCCAGCAGCTTCGGGACTAGCGGACCCACCGGGGAGCTGTTTTTT,CASSFGTSGPTGELFF
TRBV19,TRBJ2-1,.,.,TGTGCCAGTAGTCAGCTCGGGACTTCCTACAATGAGCAGTTCTTC,CASSQLGTSYNEQFF
TRBV5-1,TRBJ2-1,TRBD1,.,TGCGCCACGGGAATCGGACAGGGACGCGATGAGCAGTTCTTC,CATGIGQGRDEQFF
TRBV10-3,TRBJ2-7,TRBD2,.,TGTGCCATCAGTGATGTGACTAGCGGACCCGGGGAGCAGTACTTC,CAISDVTSGPGEQYF
TRBV11-2,TRBJ2-2,.,.,TGTGCCAGCAGCTTCTTAACAGCATGGCCCGGGGAGCTGTTTTTT,CASSFLTAWPGELFF
TRBV21-1,TRBJ1-1,.,.,TGTGCCAGCAGCAAAGGGGCAGATCGCCCCACTGAAGCTTTCTTT,CASSKGADRPTEAFF
TRBV5-4,TRBJ1-2,.,.,TGTGCCAGCAGCGTACAGTCTTATGGCTACACCTTC,CASSVQSYGYTF
TRBV7-8,TRBJ2-1,TRBD2,.,TGTGCCAGCAGCCTTAGGACTAGCTCTAATGAGCAGTTCTTC,CASSLRTSSNEQFF
TRBV27,TRBJ2-1,TRBD2,once,TGTGCCAGCAGACTATCGGGACTAGCGGGAGAAGAGCAGTTCTTC,CASRLSGLAGEEQFF
TRBV10-3,TRBJ2-7,TRBD1,once,TGTGCCATCAGTGAGAGGCAAGGGGACAGACGGCAGTACTTC,CAISERQGDRRQYF
TRBV29-1,TRBJ2-7,TRBD1,.,TGCAGCGTTGAGGACAGGGGGCTAGAGCAGTACTTC,CSVEDRGLEQYF
TRBV2,TRBJ2-5,.,.,TGTGCCAGCAGTGAACTACCCCGAGAGACCCAGTACTTC,CASSELPRETQYF
TRBV6-6,TRBJ2-3,TRBD1,few,TGTGCCAGCAGTTACAAGTCTTTCAGGGGGACAGATACGCAGTATTTT,CASSYKSFRGTDTQYF
TRBV18,TRBJ2-5,.,.,TGTGCCAGCTCACCCCAGGGGGAGACCCAGTACTTC,CASSPQGETQYF
TRBV28,TRBJ1-5,.,few,TGTGCCAGCAGCCTGCGTCTCTGGGGGGGGCTTGGGCCCCAGCATTTT,CASSLRLWGGLGPQHF
TRBV14,TRBJ2-5,TRBD2,.,TGTGCCAGCAGCCCGACTAGCGGTCATGGGACCCAGTACTTC,CASSPTSGHGTQYF
TRBV28,TRBJ2-3,.,.,TGTGCCACCAAGGGAGGGGGGAGCACAGATACGCAGTATTTT,CATKGGGSTDTQYF
TRBV7-8,TRBJ1-6,TRBD1,.,TGTGCCAGCAGCTTAAGGTTGGCGGACAGGGGGCTTGATTCACCCCTCCACTTT,CASSLRLADRGLDSPLHF
TRBV11-3,TRBJ1-3,.,.,TGTGCCAGCAGCTTAGACGGCGGTGGGACCATATATTTT,CASSLDGGGTIYF
TRBV6-1,TRBJ2-5,TRBD1,once,TGTGCCAGCAGACAGGGGGTGTTAATAGAGACCCAGTACTTC,CASRQGVLIETQYF
TRBV4-1,TRBJ2-7,.,.,TGCGCCAGCAGCACGTTGGGCAGTCGCGACGAGCAGTACTTC,CASSTLGSRDEQYF
TRBV4-1,TRBJ1-6,TRBD1,.,TGCGCCAGCAGCCCATCCGGGACAGGGAATTCACCCCTCCACTTT,CASSPSGTGNSPLHF
TRBV10-2,TRBJ2-7,TRBD1,.,TGCGCCAGCGGCGGCCCCGGACAGGGTAACACCTACGAGCAGTACTTC,CASGGPGQGNTYEQYF
TRBV5-6,TRBJ2-1,.,.,TGTGCCAGCAGCCCGGGGGTATTCAACAATGAGCAGTTCTTC,CASSPGVFNNEQFF
TRBV11-2,TRBJ1-1,.,.,TGTGCCAGCAGTCCCTTAATCCGGACTGAGAACACTGAAGCTTTCTTT,CASSPLIRTENTEAFF
TRBV11-2,TRBJ1-2,.,.,TGTGCCAGCAGCTTAGGCGCAGGGAGGGATGGCTACACCTTC,CASSLGAGRDGYTF
TRBV6-1,TRBJ1-5,TRBD1,.,TGTGCCAGCAGTGAAATTACAGGGGCTTTGCAGCCCCAGCATTTT,CASSEITGALQPQHF
TRBV27,TRBJ2-3,TRBD2,.,TGTGCCAGCAGTCCCCGCGCGGGAGGAGATACGCAGTATTTT,CASSPRAGGDTQYF